These 5 T cell receptor beta chains share one sample of origin, sequenced in a study of tumor-infiltrating lymphocytes in primary liver carcinoma. Bulk tissue was left unsorted, and RNA and DNA were co-extracted from around 18-30 mg of it. Constant-region priming of approximately 0.55 ug total RNA yielded TCR beta cDNA. Construction of TCR beta libraries relied on three successive nested multiplex PCR rounds employing slightly modified ARM-PCR. Forward primers for TRBV1-TRBV30 and a C-beta reverse primer served the first two PCR rounds, at about 10 cycles each. TCRdb analysed the multiplex PCR reads with MiXCR anew, one entry per CDR3 protein. The sample records approximately 30,000 distinct CDR3 sequences, roughly four fifths being singletons. Material for sequencing was liver tumor tissue from sampling region 5. The subset was: tumor region T5, tumor centre. All receptors come from a man in his forties or fifties with primary liver carcinoma and hepatitis B virus infection.

Worth noting for this clonotype: A junction boundary mismatches the germline segment, possibly from a read error. This chain uses TRBV28 with TRBJ2-1, with 7 nucleotides matching TRBD1. This CDR3 spans 18 amino acids. CDR1 is MDHEN and CDR2 is SYDVKM in the germline V gene. CDR3 residues: CASSRQGDEFSTENEQFF. The CDR3 nucleotides are TGTGCCAGCAGCCGCCAGGGGGATGAATTTTCAACCGAGAATGAGCAGTTTTTC.

This clonotype was counted once. The junction differs from germline at one of its ends, possibly a read error. The V gene is TRBV5-1, the J gene TRBJ2-7, with D possibly TRBD1 on 5 matching bases. This CDR3 is built from 13 residues. Germline CDR1 reads SGHRS; CDR2 reads YFSETQ. DNA of the CDR3: TGCGCCAGCATCATCGGACACCCCTACGAGCAGTGCTTC. Translation gives CASIIGHPYEQCF.

As to this clonotype: At one of its ends the junction is not consistent with the germline gene, which may arise from a read error. The chain carries TRBV12-3 or TRBV12-4 and TRBJ1-1; D not certain. CDR3 length: 12 amino acids. The DNA of the CDR3 is TGTGCCAGCAGCCACTCTCTCGCTGAAGTTATCTTT. Translation: CASSHSLAEVIF.

The chain joins TRBV6-2 or TRBV6-3 to TRBJ1-5, with D possibly TRBD1 on 5 matching bases. Germline CDR1 reads MNHEY; CDR2 reads SVGEGT. The CDR3 consists of 14 residues. The ends were cut back, 0 bases at V and 9 bases at J, with 12 bases in the middle. The CDR3 nucleotides are TGTGCCAGCAGTTACTCGACAGCAATGCTGCCCCAGCATTTT. It codes for CASSYSTAMLPQHF.

Points on this clonotype: Germline is not matched at one junction end, which may reflect a read error. This CDR3 reads CARSLGPVNEQFF. CDR3 in DNA: TGTGCTAGAAGCTTAGGGCCTGTGAATGAGCAATTCTTC. The V gene is TRBV11-3, the J gene TRBJ2-1, with D hard to call. The CDR3 extends over 13 amino acids. CDR1 SGHNT and CDR2 YENEEA come from the germline V gene.